A single count supports the clone carrying this TCR beta chain. Its antigen is not known. This sample was taken from a study of cytomegalovirus exposure and HLA in healthy donors. Study-wide results and caveats: It was likely that a cluster of highly shared sequence variants was a sequencing artifact. The productive fraction for most TCR beta V segments was about 87% or about 30% in an earlier analysis. A few of the chains that were CMV-associated were confirmed in vitro to be specific for CMV antigens. One variant, a missense change in DCLRE1C, was linked in a later analysis to TCR beta V- and J-gene trimming.

In the PCR, 60 Vbeta and 13 Jbeta primers were used. Sequencing was performed with immunoSEQ multiplex PCR; in TCRdb, only in-frame clones are kept and a portion is missing. The table has 200,000 or so clones, more than 65% seen once. The sample taken for sequencing was PBMCs. This TCR came from a man aged 45-60 years in good health and CMV-seronegative.

DNA of the CDR3: TGTGCCAGCAGCGACCCTGGAGGGGCCACCGGGGAGCTGTTTTTT. It yields the protein CASSDPGGATGELFF. J is TRBJ2-2 and V is TRBV7-6; the D gene is possibly TRBD2 (6 bases). Germline V gene data show CDR1 as SGHVS and CDR2 as FNYEAQ. This CDR3 contains 15 residues. Between the trimmed V and J ends, which lost 5 bases and 4 bases, there was a span of 14 bases.